The present TCR beta chain was sequenced within a study of T-cell reconstitution after alpha-beta-depleted transplantation in children. A remark on this clonotype: One end of the junction does not line up with germline, which may come from a read error.

For TCRbeta, the library was prepared with unique molecular identifiers. A single record per CDR3 protein comes from TCRdb applying MiXCR to the PCR reads. The table has hundreds of thousands of distinct CDR3 sequences, about an eighth seen once. There are 17 residues in the CDR3. Germline CDR1 SGHRS, CDR2 YFSETQ. The TCR was taken from a human donor who donated a stem cell graft to a child with Fanconi anemia. Sequenced here: PBMCs, sampled from the stem cell graft. The V and J genes are TRBV5-1 and TRBJ2-2; 8 bases line up with TRBD1. The CDR3 nucleotides are TGCGCCAGCACCTTGACAGGGGCCACTCTGGGCACCGGGGAGCTGTTTTTT. Its translation is CASTLTGATLGTGELFF.